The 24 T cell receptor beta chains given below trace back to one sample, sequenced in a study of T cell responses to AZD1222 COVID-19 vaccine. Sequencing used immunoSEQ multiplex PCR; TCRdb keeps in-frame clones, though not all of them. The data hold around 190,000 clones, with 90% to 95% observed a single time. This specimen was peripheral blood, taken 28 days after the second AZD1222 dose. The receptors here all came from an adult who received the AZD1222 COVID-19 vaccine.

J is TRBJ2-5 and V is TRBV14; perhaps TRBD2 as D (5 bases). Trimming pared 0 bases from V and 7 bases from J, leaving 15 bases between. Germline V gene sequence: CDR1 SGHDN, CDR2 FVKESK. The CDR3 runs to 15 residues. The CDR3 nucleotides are TGTGCCAGCAGCCAAGAGCTCGGAGGAGGATGGACCCAGTACTTC. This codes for CASSQELGGGWTQYF.

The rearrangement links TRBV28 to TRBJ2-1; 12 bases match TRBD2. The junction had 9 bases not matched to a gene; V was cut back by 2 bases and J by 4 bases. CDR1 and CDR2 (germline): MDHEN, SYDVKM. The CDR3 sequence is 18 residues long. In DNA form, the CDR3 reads TGTGCCAGCAGTTTAACAGGACTAGCGGGAACCCTTTACAATGAGCAGTTCTTC. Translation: CASSLTGLAGTLYNEQFF. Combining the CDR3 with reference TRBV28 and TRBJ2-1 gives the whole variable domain DVKVTQSSRYLVKRTGEKVFLECVQDMDHENMFWYRQDPGLGLRLIYFSYDVKMKEKGDIPEGYSVSREKKERFSLILESASTNQTSMYLCASSLTGLAGTLYNEQFFGPGTRLTVL.

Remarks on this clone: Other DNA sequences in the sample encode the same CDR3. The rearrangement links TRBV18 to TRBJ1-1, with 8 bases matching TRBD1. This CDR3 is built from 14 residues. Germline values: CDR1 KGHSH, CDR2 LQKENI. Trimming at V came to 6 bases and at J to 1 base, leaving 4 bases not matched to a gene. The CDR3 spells CASSRDRSNTEAFF. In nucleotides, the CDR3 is TGTGCCAGCTCCCGGGACAGGTCGAACACTGAAGCTTTCTTT.

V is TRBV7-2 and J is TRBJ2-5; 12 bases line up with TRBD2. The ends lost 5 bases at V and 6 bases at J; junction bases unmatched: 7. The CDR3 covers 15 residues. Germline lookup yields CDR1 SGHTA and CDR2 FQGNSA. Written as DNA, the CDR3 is TGTGCCAGCAGCCCTACTAGCGGGGGGCCCAAGACCCAGTACTTC. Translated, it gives CASSPTSGGPKTQYF.

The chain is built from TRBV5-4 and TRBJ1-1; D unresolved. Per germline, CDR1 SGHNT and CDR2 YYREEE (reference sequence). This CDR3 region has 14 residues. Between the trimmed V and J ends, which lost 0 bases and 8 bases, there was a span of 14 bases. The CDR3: CASSLGTRAGEAFF. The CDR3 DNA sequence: TGTGCCAGCAGCTTGGGGACCCGCGCTGGGGAAGCTTTCTTT. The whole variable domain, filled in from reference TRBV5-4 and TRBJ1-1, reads ETGVTQSPTHLIKTRGQQVTLRCSSQSGHNTVSWYQQALGQGPQFIFQYYREEENGRGNFPPRFSGLQFPNYSSELNVNALELDDSALYLCASSLGTRAGEAFFGQGTRLTVV.

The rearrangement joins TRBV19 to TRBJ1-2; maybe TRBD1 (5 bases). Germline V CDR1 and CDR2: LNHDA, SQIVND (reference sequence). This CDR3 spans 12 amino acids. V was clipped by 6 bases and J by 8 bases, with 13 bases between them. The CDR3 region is CASRSWGRGYTF. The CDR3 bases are TGTGCCAGTAGGTCCTGGGGGAGGGGCTACACCTTC.

CDR3 bases: TGTGCCAGCAGCCCACCCGGGAAGGCGCAGTATTTT. As protein: CASSPPGKAQYF. This chain uses TRBV5-4 with TRBJ2-3, with D perhaps TRBD2 (5 bases). CDR1 is SGHNT, CDR2 YYREEE, per germline (reference sequence). This CDR3 has 12 residues. The V end was cut by 4 bases, the J end by 10 bases, with 13 bases between.

The CDR3 reads CAWSRTDQNIQYF. Written as DNA, the CDR3 is TGTGCCTGGAGTAGGACGGACCAAAACATTCAGTACTTC. V gene TRBV30 combines with J gene TRBJ2-4; D gene unclear. V was shortened by 2 bases and J by 5 bases, with 10 bases between the two germline ends. From germline, CDR1 is GTSNPN and CDR2 SVGIG (reference sequence). CDR3 size: 13 residues.

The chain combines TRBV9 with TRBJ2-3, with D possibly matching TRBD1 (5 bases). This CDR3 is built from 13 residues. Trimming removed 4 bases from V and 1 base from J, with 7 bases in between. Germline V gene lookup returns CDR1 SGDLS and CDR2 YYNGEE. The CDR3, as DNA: TGTGCCAGCAGCTTAGGGGGCACAGATACGCAGTATTTT. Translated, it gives CASSLGGTDTQYF.

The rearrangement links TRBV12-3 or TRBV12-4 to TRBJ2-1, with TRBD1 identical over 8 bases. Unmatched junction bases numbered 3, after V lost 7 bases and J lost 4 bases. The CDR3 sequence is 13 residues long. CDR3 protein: CASKTGGYNEQFF. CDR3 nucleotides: TGTGCCAGCAAAACAGGGGGATACAATGAGCAGTTCTTC.

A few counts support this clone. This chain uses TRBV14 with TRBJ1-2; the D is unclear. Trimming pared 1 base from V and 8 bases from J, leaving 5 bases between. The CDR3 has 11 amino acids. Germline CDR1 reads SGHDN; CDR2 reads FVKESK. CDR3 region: CASSQGPGYTF. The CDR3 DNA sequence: TGTGCCAGCAGCCAAGGCCCCGGCTACACCTTC.

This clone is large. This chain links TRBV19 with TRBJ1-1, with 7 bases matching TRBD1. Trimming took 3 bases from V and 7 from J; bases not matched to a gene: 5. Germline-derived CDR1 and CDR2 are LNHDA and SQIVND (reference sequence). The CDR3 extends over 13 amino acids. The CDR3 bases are TGTGCCAGTAGTATGGGGAACAGGGGTGAAGCTTTCTTT. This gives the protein CASSMGNRGEAFF.

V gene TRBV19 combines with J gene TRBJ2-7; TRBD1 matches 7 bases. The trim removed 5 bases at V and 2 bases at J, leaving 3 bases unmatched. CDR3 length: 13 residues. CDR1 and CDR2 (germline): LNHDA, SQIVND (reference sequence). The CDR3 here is CASSHGTAYEQYF. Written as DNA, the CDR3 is TGTGCCAGTAGTCACGGGACAGCCTACGAGCAGTACTTC.

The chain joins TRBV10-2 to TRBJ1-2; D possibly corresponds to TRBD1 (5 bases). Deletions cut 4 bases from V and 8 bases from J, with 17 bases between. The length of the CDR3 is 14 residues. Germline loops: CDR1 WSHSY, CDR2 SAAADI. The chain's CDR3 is CASSGRRGSDGYTF. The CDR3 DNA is TGCGCCAGCAGTGGGAGAAGGGGATCGGACGGCTACACCTTC.

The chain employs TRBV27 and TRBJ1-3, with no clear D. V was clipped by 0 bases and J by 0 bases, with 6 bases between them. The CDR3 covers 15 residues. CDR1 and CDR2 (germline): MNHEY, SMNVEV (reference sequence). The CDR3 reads CASSLSGPSGNTIYF. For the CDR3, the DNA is TGTGCCAGCAGTTTATCAGGGCCCTCTGGAAACACCATATATTTT.

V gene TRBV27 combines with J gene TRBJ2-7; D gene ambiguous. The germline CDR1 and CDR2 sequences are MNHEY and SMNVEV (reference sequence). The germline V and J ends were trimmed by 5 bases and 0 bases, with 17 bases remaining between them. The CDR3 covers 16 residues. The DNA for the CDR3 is TGTGCCAGCAGTCCGTCCCCCGGACCGAGCTCCTACGAGCAGTACTTC. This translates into CASSPSPGPSSYEQYF.

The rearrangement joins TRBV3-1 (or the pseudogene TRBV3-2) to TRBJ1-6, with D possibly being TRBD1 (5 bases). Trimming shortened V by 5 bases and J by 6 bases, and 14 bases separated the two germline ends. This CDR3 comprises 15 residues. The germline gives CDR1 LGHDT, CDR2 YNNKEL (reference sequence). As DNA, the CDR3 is TGTGCCAGCAGCGGGTTTGACAGACTTAATTCACCCCTCCACTTT. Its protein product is CASSGFDRLNSPLHF.

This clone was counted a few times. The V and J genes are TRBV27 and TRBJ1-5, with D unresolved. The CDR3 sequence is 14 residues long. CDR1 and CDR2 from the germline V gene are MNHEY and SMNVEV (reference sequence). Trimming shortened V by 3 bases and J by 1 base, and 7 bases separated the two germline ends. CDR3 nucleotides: TGTGCCAGCAGTTTTAGGCAGAGCAATCAGCCCCAGCATTTT. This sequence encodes CASSFRQSNQPQHF.

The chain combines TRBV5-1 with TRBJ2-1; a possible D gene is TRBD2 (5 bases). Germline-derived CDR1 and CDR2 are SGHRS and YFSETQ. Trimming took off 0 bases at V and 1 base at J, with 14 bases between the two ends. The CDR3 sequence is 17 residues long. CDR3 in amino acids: CASSLEVGGLSYNEQFF. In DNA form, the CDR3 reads TGCGCCAGCAGCTTGGAGGTGGGCGGGTTATCCTACAATGAGCAGTTCTTC.

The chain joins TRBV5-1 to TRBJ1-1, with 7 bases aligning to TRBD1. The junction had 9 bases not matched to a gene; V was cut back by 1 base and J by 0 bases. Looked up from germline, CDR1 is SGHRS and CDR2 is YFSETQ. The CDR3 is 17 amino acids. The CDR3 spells CASSLSFTGQMNTEAFF. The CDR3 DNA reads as TGCGCCAGCAGCTTGTCCTTTACGGGACAGATGAACACTGAAGCTTTCTTT. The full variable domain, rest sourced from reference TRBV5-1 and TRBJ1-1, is KAGVTQTPRYLIKTRGQQVTLSCSPISGHRSVSWYQQTPGQGLQFLFEYFSETQRNKGNFPGRFSGRQFSNSRSEMNVSTLELGDSALYLCASSLSFTGQMNTEAFFGQGTRLTVV.

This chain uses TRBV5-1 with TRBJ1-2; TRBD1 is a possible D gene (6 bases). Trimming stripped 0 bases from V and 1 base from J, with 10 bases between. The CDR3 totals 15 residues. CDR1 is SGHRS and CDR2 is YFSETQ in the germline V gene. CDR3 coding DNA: TGCGCCAGCAGCTTGGTTGGGGGCCTTAACTATGGCTACACCTTC. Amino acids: CASSLVGGLNYGYTF.

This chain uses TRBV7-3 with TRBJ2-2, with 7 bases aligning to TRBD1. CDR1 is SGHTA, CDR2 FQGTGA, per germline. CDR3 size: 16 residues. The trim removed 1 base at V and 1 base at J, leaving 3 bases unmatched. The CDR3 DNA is TGTGCCAGCAGCTTAAATCCAGGGGGGAACACCGGGGAGCTGTTTTTT. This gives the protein CASSLNPGGNTGELFF.

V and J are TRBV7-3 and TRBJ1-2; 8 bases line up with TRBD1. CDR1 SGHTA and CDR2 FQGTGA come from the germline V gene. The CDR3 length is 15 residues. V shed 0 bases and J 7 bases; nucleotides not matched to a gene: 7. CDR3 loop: CASSLTGQGTSGYTF. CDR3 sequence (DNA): TGTGCCAGCAGCTTAACTGGACAGGGTACCTCTGGCTACACCTTC.

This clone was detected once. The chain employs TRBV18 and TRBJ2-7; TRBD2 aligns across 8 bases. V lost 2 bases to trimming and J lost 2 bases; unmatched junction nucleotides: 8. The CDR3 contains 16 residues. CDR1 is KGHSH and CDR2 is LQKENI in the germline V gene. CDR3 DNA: TGTGCCAGCTCACCAAGGTTAGCGGGGTGGGCCTACGAGCAGTACTTC. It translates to CASSPRLAGWAYEQYF.